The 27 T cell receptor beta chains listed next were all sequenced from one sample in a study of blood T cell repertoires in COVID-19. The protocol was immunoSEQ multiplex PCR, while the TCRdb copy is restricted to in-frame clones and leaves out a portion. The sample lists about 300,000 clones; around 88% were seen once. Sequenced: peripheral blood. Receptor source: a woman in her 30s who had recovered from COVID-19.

In DNA form, the CDR3 reads TGTGCCAGCAAGGAACAGGGTATAGTCAACACTGAAGCTTTCTTT. This sequence encodes CASKEQGIVNTEAFF. The chain has TRBV28 and TRBJ1-1; a weak D match, TRBD1 (6 bases). The CDR3 loop spans 15 amino acids. CDR1 MDHEN and CDR2 SYDVKM come from the germline V gene. V was trimmed by 7 bases and J by 2 bases, leaving 17 bases between them.

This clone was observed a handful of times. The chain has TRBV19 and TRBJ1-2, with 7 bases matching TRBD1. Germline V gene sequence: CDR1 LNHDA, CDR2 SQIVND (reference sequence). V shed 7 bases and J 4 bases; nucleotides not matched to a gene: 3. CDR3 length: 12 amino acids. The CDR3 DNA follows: TGTGCCAGTACCACAGGGGTCTATGGCTACACCTTC. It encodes CASTTGVYGYTF. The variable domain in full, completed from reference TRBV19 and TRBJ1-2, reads DGGITQSPKYLFRKEGQNVTLSCEQNLNHDAMYWYRQDPGQGLRLIYYSQIVNDFQKGDIAEGYSVSREKKESFPLTVTSAQKNPTAFYLCASTTGVYGYTFGSGTRLTVV.

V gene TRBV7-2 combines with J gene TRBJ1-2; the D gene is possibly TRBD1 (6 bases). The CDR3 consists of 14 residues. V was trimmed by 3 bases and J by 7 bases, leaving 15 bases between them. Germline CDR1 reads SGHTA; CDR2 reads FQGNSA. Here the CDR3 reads CASSLRQAGSGYTF. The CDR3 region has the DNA TGTGCCAGCAGCTTGAGACAGGCTGGGTCTGGCTACACCTTC.

The CDR3 region has the DNA TGTGCCATCAGTGAGTCTAAACAGGGAGATGAAAAACTGTTTTTT. It translates to CAISESKQGDEKLFF. The chain links TRBV10-3 to TRBJ1-4; perhaps TRBD1 as D (6 bases). Germline V gives CDR1 ENHRY, CDR2 SYGVKD. The CDR3 totals 15 residues. Trimming shortened V by 0 bases and J by 6 bases, and 11 bases separated the two germline ends.

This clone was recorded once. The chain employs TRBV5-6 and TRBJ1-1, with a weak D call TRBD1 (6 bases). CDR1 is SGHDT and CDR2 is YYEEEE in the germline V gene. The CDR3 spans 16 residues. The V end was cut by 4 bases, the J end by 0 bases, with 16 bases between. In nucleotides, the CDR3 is TGTGCCAGCAGCGAGGGGACAAGGAGTTTGAACACTGAAGCTTTCTTT. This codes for CASSEGTRSLNTEAFF.

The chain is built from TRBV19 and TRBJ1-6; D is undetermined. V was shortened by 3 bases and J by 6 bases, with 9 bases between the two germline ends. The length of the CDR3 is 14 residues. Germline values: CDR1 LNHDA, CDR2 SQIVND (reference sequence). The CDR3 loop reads CASSIRDVNSPLHF. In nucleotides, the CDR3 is TGTGCCAGTAGTATCCGGGATGTTAATTCACCCCTCCACTTT.

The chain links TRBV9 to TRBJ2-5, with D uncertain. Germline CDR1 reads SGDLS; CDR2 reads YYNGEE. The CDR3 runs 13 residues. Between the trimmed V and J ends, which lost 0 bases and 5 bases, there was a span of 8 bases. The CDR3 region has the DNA TGTGCCAGCAGCGTAGGCAGTCTGGAGACCCAGTACTTC. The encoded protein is CASSVGSLETQYF.

This chain's CDR3 is CASSIRQGSNFGYTF. The CDR3 DNA sequence: TGTGCCAGTAGTATTAGACAGGGGTCGAATTTTGGCTACACCTTC. V usage is TRBV19 and J usage is TRBJ1-2; 8 bases map to TRBD1. Per germline, CDR1 LNHDA and CDR2 SQIVND (reference sequence). V shed 3 bases and J 7 bases; nucleotides not matched to a gene: 10. This CDR3 contains 15 residues.

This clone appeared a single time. CDR3 residues: CASSTEPTDTQYF. The CDR3 nucleotides are TGTGCCAGCTCAACAGAACCTACAGATACGCAGTATTTT. The chain couples TRBV12-3 or TRBV12-4 to TRBJ2-3; D gene ambiguous. Trimming took off 8 bases at V and 3 bases at J, with 12 bases between the two ends. This CDR3 is built from 13 residues.

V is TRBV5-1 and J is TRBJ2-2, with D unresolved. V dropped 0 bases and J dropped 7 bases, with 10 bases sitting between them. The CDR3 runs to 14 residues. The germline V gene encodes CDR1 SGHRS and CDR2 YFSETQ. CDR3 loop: CASSLGPLVGELFF. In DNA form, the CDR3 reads TGCGCCAGCAGCTTGGGGCCTTTGGTCGGGGAGCTGTTTTTT.

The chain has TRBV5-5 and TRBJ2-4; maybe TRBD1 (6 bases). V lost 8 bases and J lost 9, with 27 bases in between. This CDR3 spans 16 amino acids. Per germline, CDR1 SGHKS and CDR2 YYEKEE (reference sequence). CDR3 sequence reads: CASFSNPGTPQRIQYF. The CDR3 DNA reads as TGTGCCAGTTTCTCTAACCCCGGGACACCCCAACGCATTCAGTACTTC.

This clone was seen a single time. CDR3 protein: CASSKLPGGIGEKLFF. The CDR3 bases are TGTGCCAGCAGCAAACTACCGGGAGGGATCGGGGAAAAACTGTTTTTT. The chain couples TRBV12-1 to TRBJ1-4. TRBV12-1 is termed a pseudogene. CDR3 length equals 16 residues.

The CDR3 bases are TGTGCCAGCAGCTTAGGCCCCGACAGGAACACTGAAGCTTTCTTT. It translates to CASSLGPDRNTEAFF. The chain combines TRBV7-8 with TRBJ1-1, with D maybe TRBD1 (5 bases). In germline, CDR1 is SGHVS, CDR2 FQNEAQ. This CDR3 is built from 15 residues. Trimming left V 1 base short and J 1 base short, with 10 bases between.

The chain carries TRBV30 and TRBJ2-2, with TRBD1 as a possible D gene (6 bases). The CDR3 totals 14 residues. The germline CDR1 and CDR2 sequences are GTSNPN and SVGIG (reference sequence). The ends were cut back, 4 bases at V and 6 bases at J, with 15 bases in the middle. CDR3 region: CAWNDPGVSGELFF. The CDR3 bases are TGTGCCTGGAACGATCCAGGGGTTTCCGGGGAGCTGTTTTTT.

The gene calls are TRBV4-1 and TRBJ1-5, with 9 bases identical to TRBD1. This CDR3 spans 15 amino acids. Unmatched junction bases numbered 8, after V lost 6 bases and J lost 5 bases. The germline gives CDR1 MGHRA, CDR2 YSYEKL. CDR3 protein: CASRETGGSDQPQHF. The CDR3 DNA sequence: TGCGCCAGCAGAGAGACAGGGGGGTCGGATCAGCCCCAGCATTTT.

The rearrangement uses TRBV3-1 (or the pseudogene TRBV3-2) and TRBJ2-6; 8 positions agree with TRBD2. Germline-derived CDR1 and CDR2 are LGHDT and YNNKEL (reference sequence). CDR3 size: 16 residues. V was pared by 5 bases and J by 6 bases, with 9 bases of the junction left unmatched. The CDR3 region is CASSRRGAKAANVLTF. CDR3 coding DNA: TGTGCCAGCAGCAGGCGGGGGGCTAAGGCGGCCAACGTCCTGACTTTC.

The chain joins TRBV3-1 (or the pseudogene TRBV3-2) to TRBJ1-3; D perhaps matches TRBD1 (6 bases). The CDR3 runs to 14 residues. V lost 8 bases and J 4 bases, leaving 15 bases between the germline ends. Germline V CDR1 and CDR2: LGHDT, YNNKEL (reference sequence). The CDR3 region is CASGIQGGGNTIYF. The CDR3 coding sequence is TGTGCCAGCGGAATACAGGGAGGGGGAAACACCATATATTTT.

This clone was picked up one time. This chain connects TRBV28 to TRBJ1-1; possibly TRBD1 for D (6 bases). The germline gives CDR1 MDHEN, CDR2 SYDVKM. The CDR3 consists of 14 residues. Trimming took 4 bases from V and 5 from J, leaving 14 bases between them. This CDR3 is CASSYPQGGTEAFF. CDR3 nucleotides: TGTGCCAGCAGTTACCCACAGGGTGGGACTGAAGCTTTCTTT. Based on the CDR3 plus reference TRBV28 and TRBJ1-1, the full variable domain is DVKVTQSSRYLVKRTGEKVFLECVQDMDHENMFWYRQDPGLGLRLIYFSYDVKMKEKGDIPEGYSVSREKKERFSLILESASTNQTSMYLCASSYPQGGTEAFFGQGTRLTVV.

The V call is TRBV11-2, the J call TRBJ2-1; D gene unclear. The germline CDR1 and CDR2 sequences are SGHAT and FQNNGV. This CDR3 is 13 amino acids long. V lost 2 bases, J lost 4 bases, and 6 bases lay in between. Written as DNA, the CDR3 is TGTGCCAGCAGCTTAACCACATACAATGAGCAGTTCTTC. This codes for CASSLTTYNEQFF. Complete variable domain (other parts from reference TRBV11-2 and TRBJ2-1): EAGVAQSPRYKIIEKRQSVAFWCNPISGHATLYWYQQILGQGPKLLIQFQNNGVVDDSQLPKDRFSAERLKGVDSTLKIQPAKLEDSAVYLCASSLTTYNEQFFGPGTRLTVL.

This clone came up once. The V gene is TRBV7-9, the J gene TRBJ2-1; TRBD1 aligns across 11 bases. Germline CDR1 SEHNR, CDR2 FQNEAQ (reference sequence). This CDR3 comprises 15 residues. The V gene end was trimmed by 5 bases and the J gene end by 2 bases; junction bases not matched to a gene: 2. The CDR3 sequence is CASSRTGGPYNEQFF. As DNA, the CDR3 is TGTGCCAGCAGCCGGACAGGGGGCCCCTACAATGAGCAGTTCTTC.

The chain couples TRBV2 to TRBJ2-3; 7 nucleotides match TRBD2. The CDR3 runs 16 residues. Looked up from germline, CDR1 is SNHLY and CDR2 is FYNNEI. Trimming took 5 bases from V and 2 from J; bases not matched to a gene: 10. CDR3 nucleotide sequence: TGTGCCAGCAGTAAAATTACTAGCGCAGACACAGATACGCAGTATTTT. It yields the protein CASSKITSADTDTQYF.

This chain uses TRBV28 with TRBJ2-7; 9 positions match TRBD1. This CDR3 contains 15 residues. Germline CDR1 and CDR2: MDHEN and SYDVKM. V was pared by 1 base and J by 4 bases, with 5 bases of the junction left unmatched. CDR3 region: CASSLYGTGRYEQYF. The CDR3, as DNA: TGTGCCAGCAGTTTATACGGGACAGGGCGGTACGAGCAGTACTTC.

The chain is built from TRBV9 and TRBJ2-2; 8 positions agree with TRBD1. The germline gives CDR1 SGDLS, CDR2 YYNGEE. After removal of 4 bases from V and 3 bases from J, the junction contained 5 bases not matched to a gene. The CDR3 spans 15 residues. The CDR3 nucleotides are TGTGCCAGCAGCCTAGACAGGGGTGACACCGGGGAGCTGTTTTTT. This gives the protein CASSLDRGDTGELFF.

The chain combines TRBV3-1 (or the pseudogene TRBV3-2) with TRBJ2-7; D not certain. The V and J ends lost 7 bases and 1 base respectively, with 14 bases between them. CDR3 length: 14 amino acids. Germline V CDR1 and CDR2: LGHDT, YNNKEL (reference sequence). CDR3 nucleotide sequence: TGTGCCAGCACCCAGACATACTCGTCCTACGAGCAGTACTTC. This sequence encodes CASTQTYSSYEQYF.

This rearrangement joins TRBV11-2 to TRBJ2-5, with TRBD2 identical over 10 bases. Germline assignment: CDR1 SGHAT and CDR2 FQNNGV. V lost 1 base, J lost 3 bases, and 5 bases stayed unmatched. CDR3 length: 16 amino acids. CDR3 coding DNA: TGTGCCAGCAGCTTAGCCTGGCTAGCGGGGGAAGAGACCCAGTACTTC. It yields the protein CASSLAWLAGEETQYF.

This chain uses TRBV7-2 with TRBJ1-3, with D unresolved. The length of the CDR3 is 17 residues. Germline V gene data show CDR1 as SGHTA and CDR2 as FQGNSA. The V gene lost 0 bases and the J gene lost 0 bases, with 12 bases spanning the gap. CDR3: CASSLAGVRISGNTIYF. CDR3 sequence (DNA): TGTGCCAGCAGCTTAGCAGGAGTCAGAATCTCTGGAAACACCATATATTTT.

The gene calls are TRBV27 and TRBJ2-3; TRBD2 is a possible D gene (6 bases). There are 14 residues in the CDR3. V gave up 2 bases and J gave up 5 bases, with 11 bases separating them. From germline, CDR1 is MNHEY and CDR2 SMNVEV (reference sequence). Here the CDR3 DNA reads TGTGCCAGCAGTTTAGGCGGGGCGCTAGATACGCAGTATTTT. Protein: CASSLGGALDTQYF.